This T cell receptor (beta chain) derives from a study of CD8+ T cells in alopecia areata (dated by TCRdb to the late 2010s). For the wider study: The treated patients took part in an open-label pilot trial in which moderate-to-severe alopecia areata was treated with oral tofacitinib at 5 to 10 mg twice daily. Patients received tofacitinib for 6 to 18 months and were then followed off drug for 6 months to check for delayed response and recurrence. Disease severity in treated patients was measured with the SALT score, which quantifies the percentage of affected scalp surface area. In both human patients and the C3H/HeJ mouse model, the study applied high-throughput TCRbeta sequencing to look at T cell clonal expansion in alopecia areata. In humans, TCRbeta sequencing was performed on scalp tissue and on sorted CD4+ and CD8+ peripheral blood T cells from healthy controls and from patients with patchy or totalis/universalis alopecia areata. Biopsies were taken from tofacitinib-treated patients at baseline and again at 4 and 24 weeks into treatment, and several of those patients also had a later scalp biopsy. Scalp clonality was compared among normal scalp (n=4), patchy alopecia areata scalp (n=8), and alopecia totalis/universalis scalp (n=8). The RNA source kit depended on sample type: the PAXgene miRNA kit for fixed scalp, the miRNeasy kit for PBMCs, and the RNeasy kit for mouse skin. TCRbeta CDR3 regions were amplified by immunoSEQ multiplex PCR with 35 Vbeta forward and 13 Jbeta reverse primers.

What this sample's time point label stands for: around 4 weeks on oral tofacitinib. In the paper's terms, the treatment or condition label means: oral pan-JAK inhibitor, 5-10 mg twice daily. Peripheral blood and lesional scalp punch biopsies were obtained from patients with alopecia areata. After PBMCs were isolated by density centrifugation and stained for CD3, CD4 and CD8, a FACSAria was used to sort CD4+ and CD8+ T cells. This clone was seen more than once but under ten times. Its antigen is not yet known. No base quality information exists; no much larger clone differs at one position. The research as a whole found: The treated cohort was small, with a single nonresponder, so links between baseline CD8+ expansion and response need larger studies. During tofacitinib treatment, many expanded lesional clones remained in scalp and blood, and this persistence may partly explain relapse after treatment is stopped. Scalp clonality and the number of expanded CD8+ clones among the top 100 scalp clones were significantly decreased by tofacitinib. Scalp TCR repertoire analysis is complicated because resident alphabeta T cells in normal human skin are also sequenced, whereas mouse skin is dominated by gammadelta T cells. Compared with normal scalp, lesional scalp, particularly in alopecia totalis/universalis, had higher clonality and more expanded CD8+ clones, which suggests antigenic drive. TCR sequences shared between patients were less clear than in mice, possibly partly because of HLA diversity in the patient population.

V loses 8 bases of germline sequence and J loses 1 base, and the interval between the two ends is 5 bases. CDR1 is given as GTSNPN and CDR2 as SVGIG, both from the germline V gene (reference sequence). The CDR3 starts with the cysteine, ends with the phenylalanine, and has 11 residues. The entry retains the CDR3 DNA only, 33 bases that are in frame from base 1. The method behind the library was the immunoSEQ multiplex PCR assay. RNA was extracted from all samples and reverse transcribed into cDNA as template for TCR sequencing. SuperScript III was used for first-strand cDNA synthesis, primed with a 2:1 mix of oligo-dT and random hexamers. A synthetic immune receptor repertoire was used to assess amplification bias, and residual bias was removed computationally. Concerning the study's data processing: Raw reads were preprocessed to remove errors, and CDR3 was defined by IMGT conventions from the conserved cysteine to phenylalanine. Clonality was computed by normalizing Shannon entropy by log2 of the number of productive unique TCRs and subtracting the result from 1. Whether scalp clones were CD4 or CD8 was inferred by matching scalp TCRbeta sequences against CD4 and CD8 repertoires sorted from blood. TCRdb's version of the immuneACCESS table is confined to in-frame rearrangements and falls short of the full clone set. An unresolved V gene accounts for under half of the shortfall where checked; the remainder is of unknown origin. The V and J calls and clone size come from that table; D and trimming were worked out from the DNA. This sample gives tens of thousands of clones in total; roughly 65% of them show up just once. The top ten hold about a fifth of the sample.

The source was CD8+ T cells sorted from blood, collected at week 4, from a patient treated with tofacitinib. This sequence originates from a human donor with alopecia areata. The V gene is TRBV30 and the J gene is TRBJ2-2; the D element could tentatively be TRBD1 or TRBD2, as 5 bases agree for each. CDR3 protein: CAGGNTGELFF. The nucleotide sequence is TGTGCCGGGGGGAACACCGGGGAGCTGTTTTTT.